The sequence of this T cell receptor beta chain was determined in a study of blood T cell repertoires in COVID-19. Turning to the study itself: In each case, the material was cDNA or gDNA derived from T cells, B-cell-depleted T cells, or PBMCs.

Study processing details: Reference gene primer amplification gave nucleated cell count estimates. The assay was immunoSEQ multiplex PCR, and TCRdb's table has in-frame clones only and misses some. From that table come the V and J calls and clone size; the DNA was used to work out D and trimming. This table holds tens of thousands of clones, more than 85% found once. V lost 1 base and J lost 1, with 7 bases in between. CDR3 length equals 14 residues. Looked up from germline, CDR1 is SEHNR and CDR2 is FQNEAQ (reference sequence). This sequence was found in a human donor with active COVID-19. The donor label of this sample is uncertain. The sequenced sample was peripheral blood. The chain recombines TRBV7-9 with TRBJ1-1; unclear D gene. The CDR3 bases are TGTGCCAGCAGCTTAGTGGCGGGGAACACTGAAGCTTTCTTT. Translating gives CASSLVAGNTEAFF. Variable domain in full (rest from reference TRBV7-9 and TRBJ1-1): DTGVSQNPRHKITKRGQNVTFRCDPISEHNRLYWYRQTLGQGPEFLTYFQNEAQLEKSRLLSDRFSAERPKGSFSTLEIQRTEQGDSAMYLCASSLVAGNTEAFFGQGTRLTVV.